This T cell receptor (beta chain) was sequenced for a study of T-cell memory formation after mild COVID-19. V lost 6 bases and J lost 7; bases outside the gene matches: 10. CDR1 is SEHNR, CDR2 FQNEAQ, per germline (reference sequence). There are 14 residues in the CDR3. TCRdb reanalysed the 5' RACE reads using MiXCR and keeps one entry per CDR3 protein. This sample has hundreds of thousands of distinct CDR3 sequences, with more than 20% found just once. Only a few counts were recorded for this clonotype. The chain is built from TRBV7-9 and TRBJ1-2, with 8 bases matching TRBD1. This receptor was identified in an adult woman who had mild COVID-19 (a few samples of this study predate the infection). Cell type and time point are not known. The sample taken for sequencing was PBMCs or a T cell subset sorted from them (not recorded which). CDR3 sequence (DNA): TGTGCCAGCAGGGACGGACAGGGCTTGAGTGGCTACACCTTC. It specifies CASRDGQGLSGYTF.